Here is one T cell receptor (beta chain) with its context. This CDR3 has 15 amino acids. Germline CDR1 reads SGHDN; CDR2 reads FVKESK. Trimming took off 0 bases at V and 4 bases at J, with 12 bases between the two ends. Clones were read by immunoSEQ multiplex PCR, and TCRdb kept only the in-frame ones, dropping some. The table lists about 2.3 million clones, 85% to 95% of them singletons. This entry is derived from a study of shared clonotypes between healthy human individuals. V and J are TRBV14 and TRBJ2-5; D is undetermined. Sample: naive CD4+ T cells from PBMCs. Documented subset: CD45RA+ positively selected. This sequence was found in a man younger than 35 in good health. Some clones in this sample may be carry-over from other donors' samples. In DNA form, the CDR3 reads TGTGCCAGCAGCCAAGATCGTAGGCGATTAGAGACCCAGTACTTC. Protein product: CASSQDRRRLETQYF.